These 20 T cell receptor beta chains came from one sample sequenced in a study of neurological immune-mediated disorders. TCRdb recomputed calls from the 5' RACE reads with MiXCR, one row per CDR3 protein. This table holds under 60,000 distinct CDR3 sequences, 15% to 20% found once. Sequencing was done on a sample of PBMCs. The receptors were sampled from a man between 60 and 70 years old in good health.

The chain links TRBV5-6 to TRBJ2-6; D not resolved. The germline V gene encodes CDR1 SGHDT and CDR2 YYEEEE. Trimming took off 5 bases at V and 2 bases at J, with 11 bases between the two ends. This CDR3 is built from 15 residues. Here the CDR3 reads CASSVQSTGANVLTF. The CDR3 bases are TGTGCCAGCAGTGTACAGAGCACTGGGGCCAACGTCCTGACTTTC.

This clonotype was seen ten or more times. The rearrangement joins TRBV12-3 or TRBV12-4 to TRBJ2-7; unclear D gene. V dropped 6 bases and J dropped 7 bases, with 7 bases sitting between them. The CDR3 totals 10 residues. CDR3 coding DNA: TGTGCCAGCAGCTACCCGGAGCAGTACTTC. Amino acids: CASSYPEQYF.

This clonotype was observed many times. V gene TRBV29-1 combines with J gene TRBJ1-3; 7 bases are shared with TRBD1. In germline, CDR1 is SQVTM, CDR2 ANQGSEA. This CDR3 is 14 amino acids long. Trimming cost V 6 bases and J 4 bases; bases outside gene matches: 9. The CDR3 bases are TGCAGCGTGACGAGGGGGCTTGGCGGAAACACCATATATTTT. It encodes CSVTRGLGGNTIYF. The whole variable domain, remainder taken from reference TRBV29-1 and TRBJ1-3, is SAVISQKPSRDICQRGTSLTIQCQVDSQVTMMFWYRQQPGQSLTLIATANQGSEATYESGFVIDKFPISRPNLTFSTLTVSNMSPEDSSIYLCSVTRGLGGNTIYFGEGSWLTVV.

At least ten counts were recorded for this clonotype. The chain has TRBV12-3 or TRBV12-4 and TRBJ2-6, with unresolved D. With 3 bases removed from V and 2 bases from J, the gap between germline ends came to 5 bases. The CDR3 runs 14 residues. CDR3 nucleotide sequence: TGTGCCAGCAGTTTGGGTGCTGGGGCCAACGTCCTGACTTTC. It is translated as CASSLGAGANVLTF.

This clonotype was seen repeatedly, ten times or more. V gene TRBV20-1 combines with J gene TRBJ2-7; D is possibly TRBD2 (6 bases). Trimming left V 3 bases short and J 0 bases short, with 12 bases between. CDR3 length: 14 amino acids. CDR1 is DFQATT, CDR2 SNEGSKA, per germline (reference sequence). The CDR3 region is CSASRTTFSYEQYF. The CDR3 DNA is TGCAGTGCTAGCCGGACTACCTTCTCCTACGAGCAGTACTTC.

This clonotype occurred many times. Written as DNA, the CDR3 is TGCGCCAGCAGCTTGAATCTCCTGACTAGCGGTATACACGAGCAGTACTTC. Translated, it gives CASSLNLLTSGIHEQYF. The chain carries TRBV5-1 and TRBJ2-7; 9 positions agree with TRBD2. Germline V gene lookup returns CDR1 SGHRS and CDR2 YFSETQ. With 1 base clipped from V and 5 bases from J, the junction kept 13 bases outside the gene matches. The CDR3 loop spans 17 amino acids.

The V and J genes are TRBV5-1 and TRBJ2-2; 7 nucleotides agree with TRBD1. CDR3 length: 15 amino acids. Germline V CDR1 and CDR2: SGHRS, YFSETQ. V lost 1 base and J lost 4; bases outside the gene matches: 4. CDR3 in amino acids: CASSLRTGATGELFF. The CDR3 DNA is TGCGCCAGCAGCTTGAGAACAGGGGCCACCGGGGAGCTGTTTTTT.

This clonotype was counted ten times or more. The chain is built from TRBV25-1 and TRBJ2-2; D gene unclear. Germline CDR1 MGHDK, CDR2 SYGVNS. The CDR3 extends over 16 amino acids. V was pared by 1 base and J by 1 base, with 10 bases between. The CDR3 nucleotides are TGTGCCAGCAGTGAATCGGGCGACAAGAACACCGGGGAGCTGTTTTTT. Its protein is CASSESGDKNTGELFF.

Many counts were recorded for this clonotype. The gene calls are TRBV11-1 and TRBJ2-2, with 10 nucleotides matching TRBD2. The germline gives CDR1 SGHAT, CDR2 FQDESV (reference sequence). CDR3 length: 16 amino acids. The V segment lost 5 bases and the J segment 7 bases; nucleotides outside the gene matches: 10. Here the CDR3 reads CASSRSGTSAGGELFF. CDR3 bases: TGTGCCAGCAGCCGAAGCGGGACTAGCGCCGGCGGGGAGCTGTTTTTT.

This clonotype has a count of ten or more. An end of the junction differs from the germline gene, which may be a read error. J is TRBJ2-6 and V is TRBV20-1, with D perhaps given as TRBD1 or TRBD2 (5 bases each). The CDR3 totals 13 residues. The germline CDR1 and CDR2 sequences are DFQATT and SNEGSKA (reference sequence). Here the CDR3 reads CSARGIGGNVLTF. Here the CDR3 DNA reads TGCAGTGCTAGAGGTATTGGGGGCAACGTCCTGACTTTC.

This clonotype was found many times. The chain links TRBV20-1 to TRBJ2-5; 7 bases agree with TRBD2. The CDR3 is made up of 15 amino acids. Germline V gene data show CDR1 as DFQATT and CDR2 as SNEGSKA (reference sequence). Unmatched junction bases numbered 7, after V lost 1 base and J lost 2 bases. The CDR3, as DNA: TGCAGTGCTAGAGGGAGACTAGCCAGGCAAGAGACCCAGTACTTC. Translated: CSARGRLARQETQYF.

This clonotype was seen ten or more times. This chain uses TRBV5-1 with TRBJ1-1, with unresolved D. The CDR3 has 15 residues. Germline CDR1 and CDR2: SGHRS and YFSETQ. The V end was cut by 0 bases, the J end by 1 base, with 10 bases between. CDR3 bases: TGCGCCAGCAGCTTGGGATCAGTCGGGAACACTGAAGCTTTCTTT. Its protein product is CASSLGSVGNTEAFF.

A few counts support this clonotype. The chain has TRBV3-1 and TRBJ2-1; maybe TRBD2 (5 bases). CDR3 length: 16 residues. The V end lost 0 bases, the J end lost 1 base, and 10 bases lay between the germline ends. Germline-derived CDR1 and CDR2 are LGHDT and YNNKEL (reference sequence). The CDR3 DNA follows: TGTGCCAGCAGCCAAGATGGTACGGGGTCCTACAATGAGCAGTTCTTC. Its translation: CASSQDGTGSYNEQFF.

This clonotype was recorded many times. V gene TRBV20-1 combines with J gene TRBJ1-5, with D hard to call. In germline, CDR1 is DFQATT, CDR2 SNEGSKA (reference sequence). Trimming left V 5 bases short and J 1 base short, with 12 bases between. The CDR3 totals 14 residues. CDR3 nucleotide sequence: TGCAGTGCTCAAGGGCGGAGGAGCAATCAGCCCCAGCATTTT. Translation gives CSAQGRRSNQPQHF.

This clonotype was found a few times. The V gene is TRBV20-1, the J gene TRBJ2-3, with D uncertain. This CDR3 region has 12 residues. Germline CDR1 reads DFQATT; CDR2 reads SNEGSKA (reference sequence). Deletions cut 2 bases from V and 3 bases from J, with 6 bases between. CDR3 residues: CSARLQTDTQYF. Here the CDR3 DNA reads TGCAGTGCTAGATTGCAGACAGATACGCAGTATTTT.

This clonotype has a handful of counts. The rearrangement links TRBV5-1 to TRBJ2-3, with D possibly matching TRBD1 (6 bases). The germline V gene has CDR1 SGHRS and CDR2 YFSETQ. Between the trimmed V and J ends, which lost 4 bases and 0 bases, there was a span of 15 bases. The CDR3 is made up of 16 amino acids. The CDR3 sequence: CASSITGLVSTDTQYF. The CDR3 DNA reads as TGCGCCAGCAGCATAACAGGGCTAGTGAGCACAGATACGCAGTATTTT.

A remark on this clonotype: A junction end diverges from the germline sequence, so it may reflect a read error. The chain employs TRBV7-9 and TRBJ1-5; the match to TRBD1 covers 7 bases. CDR3 length: 13 residues. Germline assignment: CDR1 SEHNR and CDR2 FQNEAQ (reference sequence). The CDR3 DNA reads TGTGTCAGCAGGGGGGAGTGCATTCAGCCCCAGCATTTT. It yields the protein CVSRGECIQPQHF.

This clonotype was observed many times. The chain employs TRBV7-3 and TRBJ2-3; D gene ambiguous. The CDR3 runs to 14 residues. CDR1 is SGHTA, CDR2 FQGTGA, per germline. The V and J ends lost 3 bases and 2 bases respectively, with 9 bases between them. CDR3 coding DNA: TGTGCCAGCAGCTTGGGCAGATCCACAGATACGCAGTATTTT. Translation: CASSLGRSTDTQYF.

This clonotype occurred many times. The chain is built from TRBV24-1 and TRBJ1-2, with a tentative D call TRBD1 (6 bases). There are 15 residues in the CDR3. From germline, CDR1 is KGHDR and CDR2 SFDVKD. Trimming shortened V by 3 bases and J by 8 bases, and 18 bases separated the two germline ends. CDR3 sequence reads: CATSDGQSFSAGYTF. CDR3 nucleotide sequence: TGTGCCACCAGTGATGGACAGTCCTTCAGTGCCGGCTACACCTTC.

This clonotype has at least ten counts. The chain links TRBV5-1 to TRBJ2-1; 8 bases are shared with TRBD1. The CDR3 loop spans 17 amino acids. The trim removed 0 bases at V and 9 bases at J, leaving 14 bases unmatched. The germline V gene encodes CDR1 SGHRS and CDR2 YFSETQ. The CDR3 coding sequence is TGCGCCAGCAGCTTGGGAGATCGGACAGGGATTATCGGTGAGCAGTTCTTC. Translated, it gives CASSLGDRTGIIGEQFF.